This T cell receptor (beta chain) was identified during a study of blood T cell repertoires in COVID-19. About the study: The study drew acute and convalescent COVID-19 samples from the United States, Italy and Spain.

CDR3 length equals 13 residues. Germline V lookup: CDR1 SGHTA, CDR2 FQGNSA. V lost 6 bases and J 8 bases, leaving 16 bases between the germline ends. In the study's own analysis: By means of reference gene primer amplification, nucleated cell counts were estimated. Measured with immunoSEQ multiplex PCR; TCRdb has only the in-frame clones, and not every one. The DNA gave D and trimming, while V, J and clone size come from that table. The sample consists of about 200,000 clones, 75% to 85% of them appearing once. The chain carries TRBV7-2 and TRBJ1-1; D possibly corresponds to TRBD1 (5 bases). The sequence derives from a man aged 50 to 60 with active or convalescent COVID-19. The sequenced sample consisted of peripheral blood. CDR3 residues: CASRPRLEGEAFF. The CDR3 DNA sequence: TGTGCCAGCAGACCACGGCTGGAGGGGGAAGCTTTCTTT.